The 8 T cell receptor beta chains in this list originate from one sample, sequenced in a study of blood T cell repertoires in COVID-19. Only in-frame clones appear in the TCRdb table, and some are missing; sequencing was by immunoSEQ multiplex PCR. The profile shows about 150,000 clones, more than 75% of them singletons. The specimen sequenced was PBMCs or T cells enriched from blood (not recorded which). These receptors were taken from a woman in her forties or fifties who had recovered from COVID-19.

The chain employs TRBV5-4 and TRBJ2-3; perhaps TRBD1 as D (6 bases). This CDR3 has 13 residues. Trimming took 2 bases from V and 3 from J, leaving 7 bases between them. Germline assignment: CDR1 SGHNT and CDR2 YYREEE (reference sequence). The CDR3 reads CASSFQGTDTQYF. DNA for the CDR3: TGTGCCAGCAGCTTCCAGGGGACAGATACGCAGTATTTT.

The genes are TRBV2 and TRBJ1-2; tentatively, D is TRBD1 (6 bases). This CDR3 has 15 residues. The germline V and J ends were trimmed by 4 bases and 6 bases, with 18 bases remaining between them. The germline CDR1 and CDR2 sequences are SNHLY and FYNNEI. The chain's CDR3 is CASSADANRDHGYTF. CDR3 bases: TGTGCCAGCAGTGCCGACGCTAACAGGGACCATGGCTACACCTTC.

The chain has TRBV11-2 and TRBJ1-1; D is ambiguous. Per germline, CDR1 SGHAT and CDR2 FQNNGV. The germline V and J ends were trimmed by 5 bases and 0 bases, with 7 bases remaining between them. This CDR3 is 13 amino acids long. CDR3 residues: CASSQTLNTEAFF. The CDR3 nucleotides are TGTGCCAGCAGCCAGACACTGAACACTGAAGCTTTCTTT. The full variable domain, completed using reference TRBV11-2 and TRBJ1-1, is EAGVAQSPRYKIIEKRQSVAFWCNPISGHATLYWYQQILGQGPKLLIQFQNNGVVDDSQLPKDRFSAERLKGVDSTLKIQPAKLEDSAVYLCASSQTLNTEAFFGQGTRLTVV.

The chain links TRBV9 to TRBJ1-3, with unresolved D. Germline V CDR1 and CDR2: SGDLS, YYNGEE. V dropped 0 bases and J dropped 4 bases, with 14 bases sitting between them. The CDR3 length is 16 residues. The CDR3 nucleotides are TGTGCCAGCAGCGTAGAGGTAGAGACTGTGGGAAACACCATATATTTT. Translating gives CASSVEVETVGNTIYF.

The CDR3 sequence: CASSHRTSPYEQYF. Written as DNA, the CDR3 is TGTGCCAGCAGCCACCGGACTAGCCCCTACGAGCAGTACTTC. The gene calls are TRBV14 and TRBJ2-7, with 8 bases identical to TRBD2. The germline V gene has CDR1 SGHDN and CDR2 FVKESK. The ends lost 3 bases at V and 2 bases at J; junction bases unmatched: 3. This CDR3 spans 14 amino acids. The full variable domain, completed using reference TRBV14 and TRBJ2-7, is EAGVTQFPSHSVIEKGQTVTLRCDPISGHDNLYWYRRVMGKEIKFLLHFVKESKQDESGMPNNRFLAERTGGTYSTLKVQPAELEDSGVYFCASSHRTSPYEQYFGPGTRLTVT.

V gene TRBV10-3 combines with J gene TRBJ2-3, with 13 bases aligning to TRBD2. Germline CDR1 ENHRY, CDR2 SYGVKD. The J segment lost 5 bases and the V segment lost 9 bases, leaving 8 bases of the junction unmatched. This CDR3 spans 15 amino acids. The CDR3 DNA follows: TGTGCCATTTCACTAGCGGGGGGGCATGGAGATACGCAGTATTTT. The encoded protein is CAISLAGGHGDTQYF.

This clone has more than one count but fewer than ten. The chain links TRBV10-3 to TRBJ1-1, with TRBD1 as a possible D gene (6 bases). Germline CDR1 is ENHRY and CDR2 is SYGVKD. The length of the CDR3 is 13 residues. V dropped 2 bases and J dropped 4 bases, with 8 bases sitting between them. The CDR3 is CAISEVGATEAFF. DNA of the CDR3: TGTGCCATCAGTGAGGTGGGGGCCACTGAAGCTTTCTTT.

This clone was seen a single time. In DNA form, the CDR3 reads TGTGCCAGCAGCCGAACAGGACTAGGGAACACCGGGGAGCTGTTTTTT. Protein sequence: CASSRTGLGNTGELFF. The gene calls are TRBV11-2 and TRBJ2-2; 7 bases map to TRBD2. The germline CDR1 and CDR2 sequences are SGHAT and FQNNGV. The CDR3 is 16 residues long. J was trimmed by 1 base and V by 5 bases; bases with no gene match: 7.